A selection of T cell receptor beta chains follows, all from one sample in a study of T cells expressing NK-cell markers. TCRdb reanalyzed the 5' RACE reads, giving one entry per CDR3 protein sequence and no DNA. The sample has 350,000 to 400,000 distinct CDR3 sequences. Sequenced input: blood T cells: a sorted CD56 or NKG2C T cell subset, CD4+ or CD8+ T cells, or bulk PBMC T cells (not recorded which). These receptors were obtained from a woman aged 45-65 years in good health. Both conserved end residues are part of each CDR3.

v_gene	j_gene	CDR3aa
TRBV24-1	TRBJ2-7	CATSDPAGSHYEQYF
TRBV5-1	TRBJ2-1	CASSPTSGARFWQFF
TRBV28	TRBJ2-5	CATIRGAQETQYF
TRBV7-6	TRBJ2-6	CATQGFSGANVLTF
TRBV12-3/TRBV12-4	TRBJ2-1	CASSNSGRLTYNEQFF
TRBV3-1	TRBJ2-3	CASSRHGSGPSTDTQYF
TRBV29-1	TRBJ1-5	CSATGPGPNQPQHF
TRBV12-3/TRBV12-4	TRBJ2-3	CASRRLGLAGPDTQYF
TRBV20-1	TRBJ2-1	CSAGLAAGDNEQFF
TRBV4-1	TRBJ2-1	CASSQGGLAASKSSYNEQFF
TRBV25-1	TRBJ2-2	CASSESTIAGVGELFF
TRBV12-3/TRBV12-4	TRBJ1-6	CASSLSLNSPLHF
TRBV12-3/TRBV12-4	TRBJ2-1	CASSFPPKGRRNEQFF
TRBV18	TRBJ2-7	CASSPRFPAGGHEQYF
TRBV25-1	TRBJ1-1	CASKRGGGSTEAFF
TRBV20-1	TRBJ2-1	CSARGRNEQFF
TRBV2	TRBJ2-3	CASSGRLTDTQYF
TRBV20-1	TRBJ2-1	CSARLPAGTGSYNEQFF
TRBV6-4	TRBJ1-2	CASSADREGYGYTF
TRBV3-1	TRBJ2-1	CASSQVSGGDEQFF
TRBV6-1	TRBJ2-1	CASRLAGKGYNEQFF
TRBV12-3/TRBV12-4	TRBJ2-1	CASSPVQRYNEQFF
TRBV7-6	TRBJ2-1	CASSLEGGRGNNEQFF
TRBV29-1	TRBJ2-7	CSVRQGASNEQYF
TRBV20-1	TRBJ2-3	CSATGSDTQYF